The clone carrying this TCR beta chain was seen only a few times. Its specificity is not known. Donors gave about 9.3 milliliters of peripheral blood apiece. The sample is drawn from a study of blood T cells in healthy people across ages. Together with a sample-barcoded 5' primer, a J-beta primer mix was included in a second PCR lasting about 7 to 11 cycles. Template switching added a 12-random-nucleotide identifier to every cDNA molecule. TCRdb re-derived calls from the 5' RACE reads in MiXCR, one entry per CDR3 protein. The sample records some 900,000 distinct CDR3 sequences, about 48% being singletons. Study-wide points: In these data, TCR beta diversity tracked strongly with naive T cell percentage.

Input material: blood. The sequence was obtained from a man aged 25-45 years in good health.

The CDR3 reads CSVDSTGTGGIDTQYF. CDR3 nucleotides: TGCAGCGTTGACTCGACCGGGACAGGGGGAATAGATACGCAGTATTTT. The chain has TRBV29-1 and TRBJ2-3; TRBD1 agrees at 11 bases. The CDR3 contains 16 residues. Germline V CDR1 and CDR2: SQVTM, ANQGSEA. The trim removed 3 bases at V and 5 bases at J, leaving 10 bases unmatched.